One sample yielded the 27 T cell receptor beta chains listed below, sequenced in a study of cytomegalovirus exposure and HLA in healthy donors. A multiplex PCR was run with 60 Vbeta primers and 13 Jbeta primers. Only in-frame clones appear in the TCRdb table, and some are missing; sequencing was by immunoSEQ multiplex PCR. Here the sample spans about 96,000 clones, 64% being singletons. Input material: PBMCs. The receptors were gathered from a man aged 60-69 years in good health and CMV-seronegative.

The chain employs TRBV2 and TRBJ1-1; D remains unclear. The CDR3 runs to 14 residues. Germline V gene sequence: CDR1 SNHLY, CDR2 FYNNEI. Trimming pared 1 base from V and 3 bases from J, leaving 9 bases between. CDR3 nucleotides: TGTGCCAGCAGTGAAGGGGTAGCGTACACTGAAGCTTTCTTT. Translation: CASSEGVAYTEAFF.

The chain combines TRBV30 with TRBJ2-1; 11 positions agree with TRBD2. This CDR3 is 14 amino acids long. Germline values: CDR1 GTSNPN, CDR2 SVGIG (reference sequence). J lost 14 bases, V lost 2 bases, and 11 bases had no gene match. In nucleotides, the CDR3 is TGTGCCTGGAGTACCCCCGGACTAGCGGGTTCCGAGTTCTTC. Its translation is CAWSTPGLAGSEFF. Complete variable domain (other parts from reference TRBV30 and TRBJ2-1): SQTIHQWPATLVQPVGSPLSLECTVEGTSNPNLYWYRQAAGRGLQLLFYSVGIGQISSEVPQNLSASRPQDRQFILSSKKLLLSDSGFYLCAWSTPGLAGSEFFGPGTRLTVL.

CDR3 residues: CASSPPGREDYEQYF. The CDR3 nucleotides read TGTGCCAGCTCACCACCCGGACGGGAGGACTACGAGCAGTACTTC. The rearrangement links TRBV18 to TRBJ2-7; the match to TRBD2 covers 7 bases. Germline CDR1 is KGHSH and CDR2 is LQKENI. The CDR3 sequence is 15 residues long. V lost 0 bases, J lost 3 bases, and 5 bases stayed unmatched.

The sample holds a few counts of this clone. The rearrangement uses TRBV5-5 and TRBJ1-2; maybe TRBD1 (6 bases). Trimming took 3 bases from V and 4 from J, leaving 16 bases between them. The CDR3 totals 15 residues. The germline gives CDR1 SGHKS, CDR2 YYEKEE (reference sequence). The CDR3, as DNA: TGTGCCAGCAGCTCTCAACAGGGATCCCCCTATGGCTACACCTTC. Residues: CASSSQQGSPYGYTF.

The gene calls are TRBV6-4 and TRBJ1-2, with TRBD1 matching over 9 bases. The V segment lost 4 bases and the J segment 8 bases; nucleotides outside the gene matches: 8. The germline CDR1 and CDR2 sequences are MRHNA and SNTAGT. The CDR3 runs 14 residues. CDR3: CASSGGQGSSGYTF. In nucleotides, the CDR3 is TGTGCCAGCAGTGGGGGACAGGGAAGTTCCGGCTACACCTTC.

This chain links TRBV28 with TRBJ1-2; maybe TRBD1 (6 bases). CDR3 size: 14 residues. V dropped 3 bases and J dropped 6 bases, with 14 bases sitting between them. The germline V gene has CDR1 MDHEN and CDR2 SYDVKM. The CDR3 spells CASSFLTRTDGYTF. The CDR3 bases are TGTGCCAGCAGTTTTCTAACGAGGACAGATGGCTACACCTTC.

The DNA of the CDR3 is TGTGCCAGCAGCCGCGAGGGGGGGCCCGGGGAGCTGTTTTTT. Amino acid sequence: CASSREGGPGELFF. The chain is built from TRBV6-5 and TRBJ2-2; D perhaps matches TRBD2 (7 bases). V lost 6 bases, J lost 6 bases, and 14 bases lay in between. The CDR3 runs 14 residues. The germline V gene encodes CDR1 MNHEY and CDR2 SVGAGI.

The V gene is TRBV5-1, the J gene TRBJ2-7, with 9 nucleotides matching TRBD1. The V and J ends lost 0 bases and 2 bases, in that order; junction bases with no gene match: 6. Germline assignment: CDR1 SGHRS and CDR2 YFSETQ. The CDR3 extends over 16 amino acids. CDR3 sequence (DNA): TGCGCCAGCAGCTTGGCCGGGACAGGGCGTACCTACGAGCAGTACTTC. As protein: CASSLAGTGRTYEQYF.

The J gene is TRBJ2-3, the V gene TRBV10-3, with 8 bases fitting TRBD2. CDR3 size: 16 residues. J was trimmed by 2 bases and V by 2 bases; bases with no gene match: 6. The germline CDR1 and CDR2 sequences are ENHRY and SYGVKD. CDR3 bases: TGTGCCATCAGTGAGCCAGCGGGAGTTAACACAGATACGCAGTATTTT. It yields the protein CAISEPAGVNTDTQYF.

The CDR3 loop is CASSGAGGYEQYF. DNA of the CDR3: TGTGCCAGCAGTGGCGCAGGGGGCTACGAGCAGTACTTC. The rearrangement uses TRBV2 and TRBJ2-7; TRBD1 matches 7 bases. Losses at the gene ends were 4 bases for V and 3 bases for J; bases not matched to a gene: 3. Germline V gene lookup returns CDR1 SNHLY and CDR2 FYNNEI. The CDR3 contains 13 residues.

The V call is TRBV7-8, the J call TRBJ1-1, with TRBD1 matching over 7 bases. The germline V gene has CDR1 SGHVS and CDR2 FQNEAQ. The V and J ends lost 5 bases and 1 base, in that order; junction bases with no gene match: 13. The length of the CDR3 is 17 residues. CDR3 sequence: CASSPRAGTARNTEAFF. CDR3 bases: TGTGCCAGCAGCCCCAGGGCCGGGACAGCGAGGAACACTGAAGCTTTCTTT.

The chain is built from TRBV4-2 and TRBJ2-5, with TRBD2 matching 8 bases. This CDR3 comprises 17 residues. Trimming cost V 0 bases and J 1 base; bases outside gene matches: 7. Germline assignment: CDR1 LGHNA and CDR2 YNFKEQ. CDR3 residues: CASSQEGGRGGQETQYF. In nucleotides, the CDR3 is TGTGCCAGCAGCCAAGAGGGAGGCCGGGGGGGCCAAGAGACCCAGTACTTC.

This sequence joins TRBV7-7 and TRBJ1-4; 7 positions agree with TRBD1. This CDR3 is 14 amino acids long. V shed 1 base and J 8 bases; nucleotides not matched to a gene: 4. Germline-derived CDR1 and CDR2 are SSHAT and FNYEAQ (reference sequence). This CDR3 reads CASSLGTGSEKLFF. CDR3 DNA sequence: TGTGCCAGCAGCTTAGGGACAGGTTCCGAAAAACTGTTTTTT.

The chain recombines TRBV5-4 with TRBJ2-3; 13 bases match TRBD2. J was trimmed by 0 bases and V by 0 bases; bases with no gene match: 1. CDR1 SGHNT and CDR2 YYREEE come from the germline V gene (reference sequence). The CDR3 totals 17 residues. The CDR3 DNA reads as TGTGCCAGCAGCTTGGGACTAGCGGGGGGAAGCACAGATACGCAGTATTTT. Translated: CASSLGLAGGSTDTQYF.

Only a few counts were recorded for this clone. The chain links TRBV15 to TRBJ2-3; TRBD2 matches 13 bases. The germline CDR1 and CDR2 sequences are LNHNV and YYDKDF (reference sequence). J was trimmed by 1 base and V by 5 bases; bases with no gene match: 3. The length of the CDR3 is 16 residues. This chain's CDR3 is CATSGLAGAGTDTQYF. The CDR3 DNA follows: TGTGCCACCAGCGGACTAGCGGGGGCTGGCACAGATACGCAGTATTTT.

This clone was detected only a few times. The gene calls are TRBV30 and TRBJ1-4, with no clear D. The CDR3 loop spans 11 amino acids. Trimming pared 4 bases from V and 4 bases from J, leaving 4 bases between. Germline V lookup: CDR1 GTSNPN, CDR2 SVGIG (reference sequence). CDR3 region: CAWNGNEKLFF. CDR3 nucleotide sequence: TGTGCCTGGAACGGTAATGAAAAACTGTTTTTT.

This chain links TRBV29-1 with TRBJ2-3, with 7 nucleotides matching TRBD1. V trimming: 8 bases; J trimming: 0 bases; junction bases outside the gene matches: 11. The CDR3 is 15 residues long. Germline V gives CDR1 SQVTM, CDR2 ANQGSEA. Here the CDR3 reads CSSKGAAFSTDTQYF. The CDR3 DNA reads as TGCAGCTCGAAGGGGGCAGCCTTTAGCACAGATACGCAGTATTTT.

The V gene is TRBV7-2, the J gene TRBJ2-5, with TRBD2 matching over 7 bases. The germline CDR1 and CDR2 sequences are SGHTA and FQGNSA. J gave up 1 base and V 4 bases, and 6 bases lay outside the gene matches. This CDR3 has 15 amino acids. In DNA, the CDR3 is TGTGCCAGCAGCTCCTCTAGCGGTTCCCAAGAGACCCAGTACTTC. Its translation: CASSSSSGSQETQYF.

This chain links TRBV28 with TRBJ1-5; no clear D. The CDR3 sequence is 16 residues long. CDR1 is MDHEN and CDR2 is SYDVKM in the germline V gene. V was trimmed by 3 bases and J by 1 base, leaving 13 bases between them. The CDR3, as DNA: TGTGCCAGCAGTTTGAGTGGTCGGGGAAGCAATCAGCCCCAGCATTTT. As protein: CASSLSGRGSNQPQHF.

This clone has a handful of counts. The chain uses TRBV2 and TRBJ2-7, with 9 bases lining up with TRBD1. The CDR3 is 16 residues long. Unmatched junction bases numbered 13, after V lost 8 bases and J lost 2 bases. Germline values: CDR1 SNHLY, CDR2 FYNNEI. The CDR3 bases are TGTGCCAGCTTCATCGGTCGGGGACAGGGTCCCTACGAGCAGTACTTC. It encodes CASFIGRGQGPYEQYF.

V and J are TRBV11-3 and TRBJ2-7; 13 bases fit TRBD2. Trimming took 5 bases from V and 6 from J; bases not matched to a gene: 16. The CDR3 length is 18 residues. The V gene's germline CDR1 is SGHNT and CDR2 YENEEA. In nucleotides, the CDR3 is TGTGCCAGCAGCAAGACCTTGCCACTAGCGGGAGGGGTCTCCGAGCAGTACTTC. The encoded protein is CASSKTLPLAGGVSEQYF.

The rearrangement joins TRBV7-9 to TRBJ2-3; TRBD2 aligns across 9 bases. Germline values: CDR1 SEHNR, CDR2 FQNEAQ (reference sequence). V shed 6 bases, J shed 6 bases, and the junction held 7 bases outside the gene matches. This CDR3 is 14 amino acids long. CDR3 in DNA: TGTGCCAGCAGGCGGGAGGGGACGACTGATACGCAGTATTTT. Protein: CASRREGTTDTQYF.

CDR3 in amino acids: CASSIGGTSVPAQYF. DNA for the CDR3: TGTGCCAGTAGTATAGGGGGGACTAGCGTGCCTGCGCAGTATTTT. The chain is built from TRBV19 and TRBJ2-3; 10 bases map to TRBD2. CDR3 length: 15 residues. Per germline, CDR1 LNHDA and CDR2 SQIVND (reference sequence). V shed 1 base, J shed 10 bases, and the junction held 8 bases outside the gene matches.

The chain links TRBV2 to TRBJ2-4; 7 bases are shared with TRBD1. Germline lookup yields CDR1 SNHLY and CDR2 FYNNEI. The CDR3 runs to 19 residues. The trim removed 6 bases at V and 0 bases at J, leaving 17 bases unmatched. The CDR3 DNA reads as TGTGCCAGCAGAAGACAGGGTTCACTCTCCTCCATAGCCAAAAACATTCAGTACTTC. Protein product: CASRRQGSLSSIAKNIQYF. Drawing the rest from reference TRBV2 and TRBJ2-4, the complete variable domain is EPEVTQTPSHQVTQMGQEVILRCVPISNHLYFYWYRQILGQKVEFLVSFYNNEISEKSEIFDDQFSVERPDGSNFTLKIRSTKLEDSAMYFCASRRQGSLSSIAKNIQYFGAGTRLSVL.

The rearrangement uses TRBV30 and TRBJ1-2, with D unclear. This CDR3 spans 13 amino acids. The V gene's germline CDR1 is GTSNPN and CDR2 SVGIG (reference sequence). V was pared by 2 bases and J by 8 bases, with 15 bases between. The CDR3, as DNA: TGTGCCTGGAGTCCACAAGAGGGTGGGGGCTACACCTTC. It is translated as CAWSPQEGGGYTF.

In this sample, this clone turned up once. DNA for the CDR3: TGTGCCAGCTCACCACCCGGGAGCGAGACCCAGTACTTC. Translating gives CASSPPGSETQYF. The V call is TRBV18, the J call TRBJ2-5; weak D call: TRBD2 (6 bases). The CDR3 is 13 residues long. V was cut by 0 bases and J by 5 bases, with 7 bases left in between. The germline V gene has CDR1 KGHSH and CDR2 LQKENI.

This clone was seen a few times. This chain connects TRBV28 to TRBJ2-3; 8 bases agree with TRBD2. Germline assignment: CDR1 MDHEN and CDR2 SYDVKM. Trimming cost V 4 bases and J 0 bases; bases outside gene matches: 3. The length of the CDR3 is 15 residues. CDR3 protein: CASSSERESTDTQYF. The CDR3 region has the DNA TGTGCCAGCAGTTCGGAGCGGGAGAGCACAGATACGCAGTATTTT.